This TCR beta chain is from a study of blood T cell repertoires in COVID-19. Study-level information: Researchers got acute and convalescent COVID-19 samples from the United States, Italy and Spain.

Method: immunoSEQ multiplex PCR; TCRdb's copy keeps in-frame clones and lacks some. The repertoire holds just under 350,000 clones, with 80% to 90% as singletons. This CDR3 comprises 16 residues. From germline, CDR1 is MNHNY and CDR2 SVGAGI (reference sequence). The V end lost 3 bases, the J end lost 0 bases, and 15 bases lay between the germline ends. The receptor was derived from a man under 40 with active or convalescent COVID-19. The sequenced sample was peripheral blood. The chain uses TRBV6-6 and TRBJ2-7; TRBD2 might be the D (6 bases). CDR3 amino acids: CASSYSSGGSSYEQYF. DNA of the CDR3: TGTGCCAGCAGTTATTCCTCCGGGGGAAGCTCCTACGAGCAGTACTTC.